Following are 30 T cell receptor beta chains from one sample sequenced in a study of glioma-infiltrating T cells. Amplification of TCR alpha and beta CDR3 regions from RNA used iRepertoire nested multiplex PCR. From the multiplex PCR reads, TCRdb called clonotypes with MiXCR, one entry per CDR3 protein. The sample has fewer than 200,000 distinct CDR3 sequences, 43% seen once. Sample: glioma tissue, nonneoplastic brain tissue, or PBMCs (not recorded which). All receptors derive from a human donor with low-grade glioma or glioblastoma, undergoing nonglioma brain surgery, or in good health (not recorded which).

This chain uses TRBV30 with TRBJ2-3; D gene unclear. The germline gives CDR1 GTSNPN, CDR2 SVGIG (reference sequence). The germline V and J ends were trimmed by 0 bases and 2 bases, with 3 bases remaining between them. The CDR3 runs to 12 residues. CDR3 amino acids: CAWSVYTDTQYF. DNA for the CDR3: TGTGCCTGGAGTGTATACACAGATACGCAGTATTTT.

This clonotype was recorded at least ten times. The J gene is TRBJ1-3, the V gene TRBV29-1; a weak D match, TRBD1 (6 bases). Per germline, CDR1 SQVTM and CDR2 ANQGSEA. V lost 3 bases, J lost 8 bases, and 11 bases lay in between. The CDR3 sequence is 12 residues long. DNA for the CDR3: TGCAGCGTTGAGGTACAGGGAGACACCATATATTTT. Translation gives CSVEVQGDTIYF.

V usage is TRBV28 and J usage is TRBJ2-1, with D possibly matching TRBD2 (5 bases). This CDR3 comprises 14 residues. Germline assignment: CDR1 MDHEN and CDR2 SYDVKM. Written as DNA, the CDR3 is TGTGCTAGCTTGGGGAGAAGTCGCAACAATGAGCAGTTCTTC. Encoded protein: CASLGRSRNNEQFF.

V usage is TRBV5-1 and J usage is TRBJ2-5; no firm D call. The length of the CDR3 is 14 residues. V was clipped by 4 bases and J by 0 bases, with 10 bases between them. CDR1 and CDR2 from the germline V gene are SGHRS and YFSETQ. CDR3 coding DNA: TGCGCCAGCAGCCTGAGTCGCTACCAAGAGACCCAGTACTTC. It encodes CASSLSRYQETQYF. Supplemented by reference TRBV5-1 and TRBJ2-5, the full variable domain reads KAGVTQTPRYLIKTRGQQVTLSCSPISGHRSVSWYQQTPGQGLQFLFEYFSETQRNKGNFPGRFSGRQFSNSRSEMNVSTLELGDSALYLCASSLSRYQETQYFGPGTRLLVL.

A note on this clonotype: Lacking the conserved final phenylalanine or tryptophan, this CDR3 likely reflects a read error. The V call is TRBV3-1, the J call TRBJ2-1, with D unresolved. The CDR3 runs to 13 residues. Germline CDR1 reads LGHDT; CDR2 reads YNNKEL (reference sequence). The V gene lost 0 bases and the J gene lost 6 bases, with 6 bases spanning the gap. The CDR3: CASSQDRINEQFL. DNA of the CDR3: TGTGCCAGCAGCCAAGATCGGATCAATGAGCAGTTCTTG.

This clonotype appeared many times. This rearrangement joins TRBV7-8 to TRBJ2-3; D possibly corresponds to TRBD2 (6 bases). The germline CDR1 and CDR2 sequences are SGHVS and FQNEAQ. This CDR3 spans 15 amino acids. V lost 6 bases and J 2 bases, leaving 15 bases between the germline ends. CDR3 DNA: TGTGCCAGCAGGTCAACGGGGGTTCTCACAGATACGCAGTATTTT. Translating gives CASRSTGVLTDTQYF.

There are many counts of this clonotype. The chain couples TRBV7-2 to TRBJ2-2; D possibly corresponds to TRBD2 (6 bases). With 1 base removed from V and 11 bases from J, the gap between germline ends came to 14 bases. CDR1 is SGHTA and CDR2 is FQGNSA in the germline V gene. The CDR3 loop spans 14 amino acids. DNA of the CDR3: TGTGCCAGCAGCTTAGACAGAGGGCGGGGAGAGCTGTTTTTT. Protein product: CASSLDRGRGELFF.

The genes are TRBV10-3 and TRBJ2-2; a possible D gene is TRBD2 (6 bases). V was trimmed by 0 bases and J by 5 bases, leaving 13 bases between them. Germline V gives CDR1 ENHRY, CDR2 SYGVKD. This CDR3 is built from 16 residues. CDR3 amino acids: CAISESTGLRTGELFF. The CDR3 nucleotides are TGTGCCATCAGTGAGTCCACGGGACTCCGGACCGGGGAGCTGTTTTTT.

This clonotype showed up many times. V gene TRBV20-1 combines with J gene TRBJ2-5; D not certain. V lost 1 base to trimming and J lost 2 bases, with 11 bases between them. The CDR3 spans 14 residues. Germline values: CDR1 DFQATT, CDR2 SNEGSKA (reference sequence). The CDR3 sequence is CSARGSRVQETQYF. Written as DNA, the CDR3 is TGCAGTGCTAGAGGGAGCCGGGTTCAAGAGACCCAGTACTTC.

The count of this clonotype is one. Compared with germline, one end of the junction differs, possibly owing to a read error. The chain joins TRBV7-2 to TRBJ1-5; D is undetermined. The CDR3 totals 13 residues. The germline gives CDR1 SGHTA, CDR2 FQGNSA. The CDR3: CASSFDYNQPHHF. The CDR3, as DNA: TGTGCCAGCAGCTTCGATTACAATCAGCCCCATCATTTT.

As regards this clonotype: This may come from a read error, since a much larger clone is one base off. This chain links TRBV7-9 with TRBJ2-7, with 8 bases lining up with TRBD2. The CDR3 is made up of 15 amino acids. Germline V CDR1 and CDR2: SEHNR, FQNEAQ (reference sequence). The CDR3 loop reads CARSLVSGRDYEQYF. The DNA of the CDR3 is TGTGCCAGAAGCTTAGTGTCCGGGAGGGACTACGAGCAGTACTTC.

This chain's CDR3 is CAISPTTGLAGEVREQYF. The CDR3 DNA sequence: TGTGCCATCAGTCCCACTACGGGCCTAGCGGGAGAGGTTCGGGAGCAGTACTTC. The chain is built from TRBV10-3 and TRBJ2-7; TRBD2 matches at 10 bases. Germline assignment: CDR1 ENHRY and CDR2 SYGVKD. With 5 bases clipped from V and 7 bases from J, the junction kept 20 bases outside the gene matches. CDR3 length: 18 residues.

This chain connects TRBV6-2 or TRBV6-3 to TRBJ2-1; D might be TRBD1 (5 bases). This CDR3 has 15 residues. V dropped 6 bases and J dropped 8 bases, with 20 bases sitting between them. Germline V gene sequence: CDR1 MNHEY, CDR2 SVGEGT. CDR3 protein: CASSQPPRGVDEQFF. The CDR3 nucleotides read TGTGCCAGCAGCCAACCCCCTAGGGGTGTCGATGAGCAGTTCTTC.

The table lists this clonotype with many counts. V usage is TRBV25-1 and J usage is TRBJ2-3; TRBD1 is a possible D gene (5 bases). Germline assignment: CDR1 MGHDK and CDR2 SYGVNS. V lost 3 bases and J lost 0, with 16 bases in between. CDR3 length equals 17 residues. DNA of the CDR3: TGTGCCAGCAGTGAGGCAGGGAACTCCTCCAGCACAGATACGCAGTATTTT. It specifies CASSEAGNSSSTDTQYF.

This clonotype appeared many times. The chain joins TRBV2 to TRBJ2-3, with 13 bases that match TRBD2. J lost 2 bases, V lost 3 bases, and 17 bases had no gene match. The CDR3 spans 21 residues. In germline, CDR1 is SNHLY, CDR2 FYNNEI. The CDR3 DNA reads as TGTGCCAGCAGTGACTTCGGACTAGCGGGAGAGGGGAGACGACCCACAGATACGCAGTATTTT. Translation gives CASSDFGLAGEGRRPTDTQYF. Using reference TRBV2 and TRBJ2-3 for the parts outside the CDR3, the full variable domain is EPEVTQTPSHQVTQMGQEVILRCVPISNHLYFYWYRQILGQKVEFLVSFYNNEISEKSEIFDDQFSVERPDGSNFTLKIRSTKLEDSAMYFCASSDFGLAGEGRRPTDTQYFGPGTRLTVL.

In the case of this clonotype: This clone may be a read error of a much larger clone one base away. In DNA form, the CDR3 reads TGTGCCAGCAGTCGGGGTGGTTTTCGCACAGATACGCAGCATTTT. Residues: CASSRGGFRTDTQHF. The chain carries TRBV28 and TRBJ2-3, with no clear D. Matching the DNA end better, TRBJ1-5 makes the J call doubtful. The CDR3 runs to 15 residues. The germline gives CDR1 MDHEN, CDR2 SYDVKM.

The chain combines TRBV10-3 with TRBJ1-2; a possible D gene is TRBD1 (5 bases). CDR1 is ENHRY, CDR2 SYGVKD, per germline. The CDR3 has 16 amino acids. V dropped 0 bases and J dropped 6 bases, with 17 bases sitting between them. CDR3 nucleotides: TGTGCCATCAGTGAGTCTAGGGGCGAGGACTCCCATGGCTACACCTTC. It specifies CAISESRGEDSHGYTF.

This clonotype has a count of ten or more. The genes are TRBV27 and TRBJ2-7, with a possible D match to TRBD2 (6 bases). The ends were cut back, 6 bases at V and 2 bases at J, with 14 bases in the middle. The germline gives CDR1 MNHEY, CDR2 SMNVEV (reference sequence). This CDR3 region has 14 residues. CDR3 region: CASRGAGLAYEQYF. The CDR3 DNA is TGTGCCAGCAGAGGGGCGGGACTGGCCTACGAGCAGTACTTC.

On this clonotype: A much larger clone differs from this one at a single base, so this may be a read error. The rearrangement uses TRBV29-1 and TRBJ1-1, with D possibly TRBD1 on 5 matching bases. Germline CDR1 is SQVTM and CDR2 is ANQGSEA. CDR3 size: 13 residues. CDR3 sequence (DNA): TGCAGAGTTGGAGGGGCAGAGAACACTGAAGCTTTCTTT. The encoded protein is CRVGGAENTEAFF.

This clonotype was seen a handful of times. The chain links TRBV29-1 to TRBJ2-1, with 7 positions matching TRBD2. The germline V gene encodes CDR1 SQVTM and CDR2 ANQGSEA. After removal of 0 bases from V and 13 bases from J, the junction contained 9 bases not matched to a gene. The CDR3 runs 13 residues. CDR3 protein: CSVEDGRVRSQFF. As DNA, the CDR3 is TGCAGCGTTGAAGATGGGAGGGTGCGGAGTCAGTTCTTC.

This clonotype was detected a few times. This chain connects TRBV3-1 to TRBJ2-6; D gene unclear. The V end lost 6 bases, the J end lost 4 bases, and 10 bases lay between the germline ends. There are 14 residues in the CDR3. The germline V gene has CDR1 LGHDT and CDR2 YNNKEL (reference sequence). Written as DNA, the CDR3 is TGTGCCAGCAGTCCCGCAATGGGGGCCAACGTCCTGACTTTC. Its protein product is CASSPAMGANVLTF. Combining the CDR3 with reference TRBV3-1 and TRBJ2-6 gives the whole variable domain DTAVSQTPKYLVTQMGNDKSIKCEQNLGHDTMYWYKQDSKKFLKIMFSYNNKELIINETVPNRFSPKSPDKAHLNLHINSLELGDSAVYFCASSPAMGANVLTFGAGSRLTVL.

For this clonotype: Possible read error: a much larger clone is one base away. The genes are TRBV20-1 and TRBJ2-3, with TRBD2 identical over 7 bases. V shed 8 bases and J 0 bases; nucleotides not matched to a gene: 2. The CDR3 loop spans 12 amino acids. Looked up from germline, CDR1 is DFQATT and CDR2 is SNEGSKA (reference sequence). CDR3 sequence reads: CSLAESTDTQYF. Written as DNA, the CDR3 is TGCAGTCTAGCGGAGAGCACAGATACGCAGTATTTT.

The chain joins TRBV7-2 to TRBJ1-1, with 7 bases lining up with TRBD1. This CDR3 has 14 residues. After removal of 5 bases from V and 9 bases from J, the junction contained 12 bases not matched to a gene. Germline V gene lookup returns CDR1 SGHTA and CDR2 FQGNSA. The CDR3 DNA reads as TGTGCCAGCAGCCTCCGCCAGGGACAGAATCAAGCTTTCTTT. Its protein is CASSLRQGQNQAFF.

This clonotype was seen more than once but under ten times. With a much larger clone just one base away, this may be a read error. This sequence joins TRBV2 and TRBJ1-1; D is unresolved. Germline V lookup: CDR1 SNHLY, CDR2 FYNNEI. The V end was cut by 9 bases, the J end by 3 bases, with 8 bases between. CDR3 length: 11 residues. CDR3 sequence (DNA): TGTGCCAGAAAAGGGTACACTGAAGCTTTCTTT. Protein: CARKGYTEAFF. The full variable domain, completed using reference TRBV2 and TRBJ1-1, is EPEVTQTPSHQVTQMGQEVILRCVPISNHLYFYWYRQILGQKVEFLVSFYNNEISEKSEIFDDQFSVERPDGSNFTLKIRSTKLEDSAMYFCARKGYTEAFFGQGTRLTVV.

There are many counts of this clonotype. The chain is built from TRBV10-3 and TRBJ1-1; D remains unclear. This CDR3 region has 11 residues. V lost 10 bases, J lost 1 base, and 7 bases lay in between. CDR1 is ENHRY, CDR2 SYGVKD, per germline. CDR3 protein: CATKGNTEAFF. The CDR3 DNA follows: TGTGCCACAAAAGGGAACACTGAAGCTTTCTTT.

This rearrangement joins TRBV5-1 to TRBJ1-1, with a tentative D call TRBD1 (6 bases). In germline, CDR1 is SGHRS, CDR2 YFSETQ. The CDR3 consists of 14 residues. The ends were cut back, 7 bases at V and 0 bases at J, with 13 bases in the middle. The CDR3 here is CASEGGPVNTEAFF. As DNA, the CDR3 is TGCGCCAGCGAGGGGGGACCTGTGAACACTGAAGCTTTCTTT.

This clonotype was detected only a few times. The rearrangement joins TRBV19 to TRBJ1-5; no clear D. V was clipped by 5 bases and J by 4 bases, with 9 bases between them. Per the germline V gene, CDR1 is LNHDA and CDR2 is SQIVND (reference sequence). The CDR3 length is 13 residues. Written as DNA, the CDR3 is TGTGCCAGTAGTTTTGAGTGGAATCAGCCCCAGCATTTT. Its protein product is CASSFEWNQPQHF.

This clonotype was picked up many times. J is TRBJ1-2 and V is TRBV19, with 9 bases fitting TRBD1. The germline gives CDR1 LNHDA, CDR2 SQIVND (reference sequence). J was trimmed by 4 bases and V by 9 bases; bases with no gene match: 9. The CDR3 consists of 14 residues. Written as DNA, the CDR3 is TGTGCCAGCAGTCCCGGGACAGGGCTCTATGGCTACACCTTC. Amino acid sequence: CASSPGTGLYGYTF. Based on the CDR3 plus reference TRBV19 and TRBJ1-2, the full variable domain is DGGITQSPKYLFRKEGQNVTLSCEQNLNHDAMYWYRQDPGQGLRLIYYSQIVNDFQKGDIAEGYSVSREKKESFPLTVTSAQKNPTAFYLCASSPGTGLYGYTFGSGTRLTVV.

The chain combines TRBV19 with TRBJ2-1, with TRBD1 matching over 11 bases. V was clipped by 4 bases and J by 8 bases; unmatched bases: 7. The CDR3 is made up of 15 amino acids. Per the germline V gene, CDR1 is LNHDA and CDR2 is SQIVND (reference sequence). The CDR3 sequence is CASSTSGQGGYEQFF. The CDR3 DNA follows: TGTGCCAGTAGTACCTCGGGACAGGGGGGCTATGAGCAGTTCTTC.

This clonotype was picked up a small number of times. The V gene is TRBV2, the J gene TRBJ2-3; weak D call: TRBD1 (6 bases). V lost 1 base, J lost 9 bases, and 11 bases lay in between. From germline, CDR1 is SNHLY and CDR2 FYNNEI. The CDR3 spans 13 residues. The CDR3 is CASSEVSGGTQYF. CDR3 DNA sequence: TGTGCCAGCAGTGAAGTCAGTGGGGGCACGCAGTATTTT.